Listed here are 19 T cell receptor beta chains from one sample, sequenced in a study of blood T cell repertoires in COVID-19. The assay was immunoSEQ multiplex PCR, and TCRdb's table has in-frame clones only and misses some. The sample lists around 160,000 clones, 80% occurring once. Sequencing input: PBMCs or T cells enriched from blood (not recorded which). Receptors were obtained from an older woman who had recovered from COVID-19.

This chain connects TRBV14 to TRBJ1-1, with D possibly TRBD1 on 6 matching bases. Trimming cost V 4 bases and J 1 base, with 13 bases left between them. CDR1 and CDR2 (germline): SGHDN, FVKESK. The CDR3 loop spans 15 amino acids. The CDR3 coding sequence is TGTGCCAGCAGCCTCATGTTGGGACAGAACACTGAAGCTTTCTTT. The encoded protein is CASSLMLGQNTEAFF.

CDR3 coding DNA: TGTGCCAGCAGCTTGGTGGGAGGTGGTGAAGCTTTCTTT. Translation gives CASSLVGGGEAFF. The rearrangement uses TRBV5-6 and TRBJ1-1; D is unclear. The germline V gene encodes CDR1 SGHDT and CDR2 YYEEEE. Trimming shortened V by 0 bases and J by 7 bases, and 10 bases separated the two germline ends. The CDR3 is 13 residues long.

The CDR3 DNA reads TGTGCCAGCTCACCACCCGGACTAGCTACGGGGGAGCTGTTTTTT. Amino acid sequence: CASSPPGLATGELFF. The chain joins TRBV18 to TRBJ2-2, with 8 nucleotides matching TRBD2. The V gene's germline CDR1 is KGHSH and CDR2 LQKENI. This CDR3 has 15 residues. The junction had 5 bases not matched to a gene; V was cut back by 0 bases and J by 8 bases.

This clone was seen more than once but under ten times. The chain has TRBV7-2 and TRBJ1-2, with D unresolved. The V gene lost 5 bases and the J gene lost 4 bases, with 14 bases spanning the gap. The CDR3 has 14 amino acids. The germline CDR1 and CDR2 sequences are SGHTA and FQGNSA. The CDR3 is CASSAAGGSYGYTF. As DNA, the CDR3 is TGTGCCAGCAGCGCAGCCGGCGGCTCCTATGGCTACACCTTC.

This rearrangement joins TRBV27 to TRBJ1-5; TRBD1 matches 9 bases. The CDR3 consists of 16 residues. V shed 5 bases, J shed 10 bases, and the junction held 15 bases outside the gene matches. Germline V gives CDR1 MNHEY, CDR2 SMNVEV (reference sequence). The CDR3 here is CASSLVGGTGIIPQHF. In DNA form, the CDR3 reads TGTGCCAGCAGTCTTGTAGGAGGGACAGGGATTATCCCCCAGCATTTT.

About this clone: The sample holds other DNA sequences that translate to the same CDR3. V gene TRBV27 combines with J gene TRBJ2-7, with a possible D match to TRBD1 (6 bases). The CDR3 has 13 amino acids. The V gene lost 5 bases and the J gene lost 1 base, with 9 bases spanning the gap. Germline loops: CDR1 MNHEY, CDR2 SMNVEV (reference sequence). The chain's CDR3 is CASSLTGSYEQYF. CDR3 nucleotide sequence: TGTGCCAGCAGTCTGACAGGTTCCTACGAGCAGTACTTC.

The chain recombines TRBV5-6 with TRBJ2-1; D gene unclear. The germline CDR1 and CDR2 sequences are SGHDT and YYEEEE. This CDR3 comprises 17 residues. V lost 2 bases and J 15 bases, leaving 30 bases between the germline ends. The CDR3 nucleotides are TGTGCCAGCAGCTTCTACACCGACCCAAGAGTCCCCGCTACGGGGTTCTTC. Translated: CASSFYTDPRVPATGFF.

The chain is built from TRBV11-2 and TRBJ2-7; TRBD2 aligns across 12 bases. The V gene end was trimmed by 5 bases and the J gene end by 5 bases; junction bases not matched to a gene: 7. This CDR3 spans 15 amino acids. Germline CDR1 is SGHAT and CDR2 is FQNNGV. CDR3 loop: CASSTRTSGVDEQYF. CDR3 coding DNA: TGTGCCAGCAGCACTCGGACTAGCGGGGTCGACGAGCAGTACTTC.

This clone was seen once. The V gene is TRBV5-6, the J gene TRBJ2-5, with TRBD1 matching 9 bases. This CDR3 spans 15 amino acids. From germline, CDR1 is SGHDT and CDR2 YYEEEE. V lost 0 bases, J lost 5 bases, and 5 bases stayed unmatched. The CDR3 here is CASSLVGTGLETQYF. The CDR3 region has the DNA TGTGCCAGCAGCTTGGTGGGGACAGGGTTGGAGACCCAGTACTTC.

The chain carries TRBV6-5 and TRBJ2-5, with D uncertain. The CDR3 consists of 13 residues. Germline V gives CDR1 MNHEY, CDR2 SVGAGI. V was clipped by 6 bases and J by 2 bases, with 10 bases between them. Here the CDR3 DNA reads TGTGCCAGCAGGCGGTATATGCAAGAGACCCAGTACTTC. As protein: CASRRYMQETQYF.

V and J are TRBV6-5 and TRBJ1-6, with a possible D match to TRBD1 (6 bases). V lost 6 bases to trimming and J lost 8 bases, with 17 bases between them. Germline assignment: CDR1 MNHEY and CDR2 SVGAGI. CDR3 length: 15 amino acids. Here the CDR3 reads CASSPRIAGDSPLHF. DNA of the CDR3: TGTGCCAGCAGCCCAAGGATAGCAGGGGATTCACCCCTCCACTTT.

DNA of the CDR3: TGTGCCAGCAGCGGGGGGATAGGACAGGCATTATCTTTCTTT. It is translated as CASSGGIGQALSFF. The chain joins TRBV9 to TRBJ1-1; TRBD1 aligns across 7 bases. Losses at the gene ends were 3 bases for V and 12 bases for J; bases not matched to a gene: 14. This CDR3 has 14 amino acids. CDR1 is SGDLS and CDR2 is YYNGEE in the germline V gene.

The chain couples TRBV5-1 to TRBJ1-6; a possible D gene is TRBD1 (5 bases). CDR1 is SGHRS, CDR2 YFSETQ, per germline. There are 15 residues in the CDR3. The V end was cut by 0 bases, the J end by 8 bases, with 12 bases between. This CDR3 is CASSLGQGSYSPLHF. DNA of the CDR3: TGCGCCAGCAGCTTGGGGCAGGGTTCTTATTCACCCCTCCACTTT.

This clone was seen only a few times. V and J are TRBV19 and TRBJ2-3; 8 bases line up with TRBD2. Germline loops: CDR1 LNHDA, CDR2 SQIVND (reference sequence). The CDR3 consists of 14 residues. The trim removed 5 bases at V and 3 bases at J, leaving 4 bases unmatched. CDR3: CASSRTSLTDTQYF. The CDR3 coding sequence is TGTGCCAGTAGTCGGACTAGCTTAACAGATACGCAGTATTTT.

V and J are TRBV2 and TRBJ2-1; tentative D call: TRBD2 (5 bases). Trimming took 3 bases from V and 1 from J, leaving 10 bases between them. Per the germline V gene, CDR1 is SNHLY and CDR2 is FYNNEI. This CDR3 comprises 15 residues. The CDR3 loop is CASSELSGSYNEQFF. CDR3 DNA: TGTGCCAGCAGTGAGCTCTCGGGGTCCTACAATGAGCAGTTCTTC.

This chain uses TRBV5-1 with TRBJ2-7; 8 bases line up with TRBD2. The CDR3 loop spans 16 amino acids. The V and J ends lost 4 bases and 0 bases, in that order; junction bases with no gene match: 9. The germline gives CDR1 SGHRS, CDR2 YFSETQ. CDR3 in DNA: TGCGCCAGCAGCGGAGCGGGCGGGGGGCCCTCCTACGAGCAGTACTTC. This gives the protein CASSGAGGGPSYEQYF.

The rearrangement joins TRBV10-2 to TRBJ1-4, with a possible D match to TRBD1 (5 bases). This CDR3 comprises 13 residues. Trimming removed 6 bases from V and 8 bases from J, with 13 bases in between. Germline CDR1 and CDR2: WSHSY and SAAADI. CDR3 DNA sequence: TGCGCCAGCAGCCTCGGGGGGAGGGAAAAACTGTTTTTT. It encodes CASSLGGREKLFF.

The CDR3 DNA sequence: TGTGCCATCAGTGAGTCAGGGGTCTATGGCTACACCTTC. Its translation is CAISESGVYGYTF. This chain joins TRBV10-3 and TRBJ1-2; a possible D gene is TRBD1 (5 bases). V shed 0 bases and J shed 4 bases, with 6 bases lying between them. Germline V gene lookup returns CDR1 ENHRY and CDR2 SYGVKD. CDR3 length equals 13 residues.

V and J are TRBV9 and TRBJ2-2; 14 bases agree with TRBD2. Germline V gene lookup returns CDR1 SGDLS and CDR2 YYNGEE. V dropped 2 bases and J dropped 8; count of bases not matched to a gene: 14. This CDR3 has 19 amino acids. CDR3 in amino acids: CASSVDPGLAGGGAGELFF. CDR3 nucleotides: TGTGCCAGCAGCGTCGACCCTGGACTAGCGGGGGGCGGGGCGGGGGAGCTGTTTTTT.